The T cell receptor beta chain under discussion was sequenced for a study of T cell responses to AZD1222 COVID-19 vaccine. A note on this clone: Its antigen remains unknown.

V gave up 0 bases and J gave up 7 bases; unmatched junction bases: 6. Germline CDR1 is SGHKS and CDR2 is YYEKEE (reference sequence). The CDR3 consists of 16 residues. This table comes from immunoSEQ multiplex PCR, and its TCRdb copy is limited to in-frame clones, with some not included. Among approximately 170,000 clones, roughly 92% were seen once, and the ten largest hold 1.6%. Study results and caveats: Distributed over spike, vaccine-associated CD4 TCRs predominated at 160-218 and 743-854. Nearly half of the spike-specific TCRs reportedly recognize variant regions that carry no mutations. In a largely white British group with more females than males, clonal diversity was possibly underestimated.

The rearrangement joins TRBV5-5 to TRBJ1-5; 11 bases map to TRBD1. Specimen: peripheral blood, collected on day 0 of AZD1222 vaccination. The source of this sequence is an adult in good health. DNA of the CDR3: TGTGCCAGCAGCTTGGCCCTCGGGACAGGGGGGCAGCCCCAGCATTTT. It translates to CASSLALGTGGQPQHF.